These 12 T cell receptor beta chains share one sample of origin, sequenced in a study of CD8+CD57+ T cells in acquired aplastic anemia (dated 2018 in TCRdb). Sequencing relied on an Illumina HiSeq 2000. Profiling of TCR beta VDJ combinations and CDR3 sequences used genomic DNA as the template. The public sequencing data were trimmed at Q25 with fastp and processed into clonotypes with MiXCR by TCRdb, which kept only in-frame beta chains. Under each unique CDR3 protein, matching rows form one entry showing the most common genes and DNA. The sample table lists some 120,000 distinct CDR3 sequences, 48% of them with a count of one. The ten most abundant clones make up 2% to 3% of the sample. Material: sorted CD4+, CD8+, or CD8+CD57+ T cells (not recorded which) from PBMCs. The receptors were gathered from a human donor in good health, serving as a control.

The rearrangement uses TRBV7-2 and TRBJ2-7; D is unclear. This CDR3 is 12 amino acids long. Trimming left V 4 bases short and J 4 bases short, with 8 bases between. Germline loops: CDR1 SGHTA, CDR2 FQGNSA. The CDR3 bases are TGTGCCAGCAGCTCAACTCTGTACGAGCAGTACTTC. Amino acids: CASSSTLYEQYF.

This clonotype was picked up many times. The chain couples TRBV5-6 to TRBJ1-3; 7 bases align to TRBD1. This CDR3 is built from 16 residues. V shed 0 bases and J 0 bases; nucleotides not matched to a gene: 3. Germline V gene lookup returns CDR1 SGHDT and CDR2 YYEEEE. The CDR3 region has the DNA TGTGCCAGCAGCTTGGTGGACAGGTCCTCTGGAAACACCATATATTTT. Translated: CASSLVDRSSGNTIYF.

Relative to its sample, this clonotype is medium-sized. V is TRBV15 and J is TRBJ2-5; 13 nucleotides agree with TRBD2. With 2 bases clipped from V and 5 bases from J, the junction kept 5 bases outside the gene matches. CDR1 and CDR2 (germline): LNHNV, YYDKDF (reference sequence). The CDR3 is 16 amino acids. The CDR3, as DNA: TGTGCCACCAGCAGACTAGGGACTAGCGGGGCGGAGACCCAGTACTTC. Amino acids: CATSRLGTSGAETQYF.

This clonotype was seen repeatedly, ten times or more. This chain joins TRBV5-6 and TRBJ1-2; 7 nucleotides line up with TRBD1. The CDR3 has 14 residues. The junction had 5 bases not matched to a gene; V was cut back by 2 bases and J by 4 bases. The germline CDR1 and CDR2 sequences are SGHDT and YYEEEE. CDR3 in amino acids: CASSFGGQVYGYTF. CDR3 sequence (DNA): TGTGCCAGCAGCTTCGGAGGACAGGTCTATGGCTACACCTTC.

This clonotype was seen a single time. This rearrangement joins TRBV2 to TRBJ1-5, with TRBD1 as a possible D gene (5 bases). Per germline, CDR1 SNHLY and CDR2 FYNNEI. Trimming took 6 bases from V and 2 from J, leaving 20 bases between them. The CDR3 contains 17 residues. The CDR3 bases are TGTGCCAGCAGCCTAAGTAATTCTAGGGGCGGCAATCAGCCCCAGCATTTT. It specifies CASSLSNSRGGNQPQHF.

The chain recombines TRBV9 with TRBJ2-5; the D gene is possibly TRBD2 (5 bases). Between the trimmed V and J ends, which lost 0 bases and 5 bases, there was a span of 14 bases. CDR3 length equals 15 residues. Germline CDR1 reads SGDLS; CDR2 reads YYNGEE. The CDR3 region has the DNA TGTGCCAGCAGCGTAGATTCGGGGTGGGTTGAGACCCAGTACTTC. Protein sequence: CASSVDSGWVETQYF.

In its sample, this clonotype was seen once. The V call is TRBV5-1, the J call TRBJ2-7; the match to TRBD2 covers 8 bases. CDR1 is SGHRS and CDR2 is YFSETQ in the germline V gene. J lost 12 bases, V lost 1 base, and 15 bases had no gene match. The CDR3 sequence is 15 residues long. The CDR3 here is CASSLSSGGSYGLYF. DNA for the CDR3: TGCGCCAGCAGCTTGTCATCGGGGGGGTCCTACGGGCTGTACTTC. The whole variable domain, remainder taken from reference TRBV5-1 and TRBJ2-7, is KAGVTQTPRYLIKTRGQQVTLSCSPISGHRSVSWYQQTPGQGLQFLFEYFSETQRNKGNFPGRFSGRQFSNSRSEMNVSTLELGDSALYLCASSLSSGGSYGLYFGPGTRLTVT.

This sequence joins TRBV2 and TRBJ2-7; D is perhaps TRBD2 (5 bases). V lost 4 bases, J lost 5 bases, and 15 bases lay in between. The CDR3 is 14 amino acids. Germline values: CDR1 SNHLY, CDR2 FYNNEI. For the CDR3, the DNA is TGTGCCAGCAGTGTGGGAGACCCGCGGGACGAGCAGTACTTC. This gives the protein CASSVGDPRDEQYF.

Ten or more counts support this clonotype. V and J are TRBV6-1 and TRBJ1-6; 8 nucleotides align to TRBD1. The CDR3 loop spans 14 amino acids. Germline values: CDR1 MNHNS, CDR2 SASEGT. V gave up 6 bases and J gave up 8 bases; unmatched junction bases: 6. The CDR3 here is CASSLQGGDSPLHF. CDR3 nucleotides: TGTGCCAGCAGCCTACAGGGGGGAGATTCACCCCTCCACTTT.

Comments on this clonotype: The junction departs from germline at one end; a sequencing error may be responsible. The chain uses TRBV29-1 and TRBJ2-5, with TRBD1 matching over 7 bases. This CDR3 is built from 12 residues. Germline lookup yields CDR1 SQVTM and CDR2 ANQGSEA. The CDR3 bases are TGCAGCGTTGAGGGGCAGGGGGAGACCCAGTGCTTC. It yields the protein CSVEGQGETQCF. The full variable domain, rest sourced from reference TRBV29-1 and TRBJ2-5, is SAVISQKPSRDICQRGTSLTIQCQVDSQVTMMFWYRQQPGQSLTLIATANQGSEATYESGFVIDKFPISRPNLTFSTLTVSNMSPEDSSIYLCSVEGQGETQCFGPGTRLLVL.

The CDR3 DNA follows: TGTGCCAGCAGCCAATCGACAGAGAACACTGAAGCTTTCTTT. It specifies CASSQSTENTEAFF. This chain joins TRBV6-4 and TRBJ1-1, with a weak D call TRBD1 (5 bases). The V gene's germline CDR1 is MRHNA and CDR2 SNTAGT. V was trimmed by 6 bases and J by 1 base, leaving 12 bases between them. This CDR3 has 14 amino acids.

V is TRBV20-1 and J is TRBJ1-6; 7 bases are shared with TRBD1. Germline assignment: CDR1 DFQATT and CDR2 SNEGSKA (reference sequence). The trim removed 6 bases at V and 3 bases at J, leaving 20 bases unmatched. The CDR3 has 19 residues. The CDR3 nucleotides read TGCAGTGCCGCCGATACTAGCGGGGGACAGACCCTCTATAATTCACCCCTCCACTTT. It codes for CSAADTSGGQTLYNSPLHF.